The subject of this entry is one TCR beta chain. What it recognizes is unknown. This specimen comes from a study of human T cells and chemical hapten exposure. Study overall: The patients, most of them female, presented with alopecia areata, totalis or universalis. General study findings and limits: No alteration of TCRs above 1 in 1000 frequency was seen with DPC sensitization.

MiXCR, run by TCRdb on the RACE reads, gives a single entry per CDR3 protein. The repertoire has tens of thousands of distinct CDR3 sequences, approximately 10% of them found once; the top ten carry around 3.7%. Time point denoted: patch test 3, about 24 weeks after DPC sensitization. The treatment: therapeutic diphenylcyclopropenone sensitization with weekly scalp DPC. This CDR3 spans 12 amino acids. CDR1 and CDR2 from the germline V gene are KGHSH and LQKENI. The V end lost 4 bases, the J end lost 6 bases, and 9 bases lay between the germline ends. The chain is built from TRBV18 and TRBJ1-2; D not certain. The starting material was whole blood, obtained in connection with sensitization to the hapten diphenylcyclopropenone (DPC). The receptor's source is a woman aged 45 to 65 with alopecia areata. Some clones in this sample may be carry-over from other donors' samples. This chain's CDR3 is CASSQGANGYTF. CDR3 DNA sequence: TGTGCCAGCTCACAGGGCGCGAATGGCTACACCTTC.